The clone carrying this T cell receptor beta chain has just one count. The data were taken from a study of immune cell composition in non-small cell lung cancer. V gave up 0 bases and J gave up 7 bases; unmatched junction bases: 13. Germline CDR1 is SGHVS and CDR2 is FNYEAQ. The CDR3 consists of 17 residues. Assay used: immunoSEQ multiplex PCR; TCRdb lists only in-frame clones, some missing. The profile covers around 6,600 clones, with about 79% appearing a single time and about 9.6% taken by the ten largest. Normal lung was sampled as far from the tumour as possible, at least 3 cm. The TCR sequence derives from a human donor with non-small cell lung cancer. Sequenced sample: non-adjacent lung tissue. The chain links TRBV7-6 to TRBJ1-1, with 8 bases aligning to TRBD1. CDR3 residues: CASSLAPRGRKYSEAFF. Here the CDR3 DNA reads TGTGCCAGCAGCTTAGCCCCCAGGGGGCGAAAATATAGTGAAGCTTTCTTT.